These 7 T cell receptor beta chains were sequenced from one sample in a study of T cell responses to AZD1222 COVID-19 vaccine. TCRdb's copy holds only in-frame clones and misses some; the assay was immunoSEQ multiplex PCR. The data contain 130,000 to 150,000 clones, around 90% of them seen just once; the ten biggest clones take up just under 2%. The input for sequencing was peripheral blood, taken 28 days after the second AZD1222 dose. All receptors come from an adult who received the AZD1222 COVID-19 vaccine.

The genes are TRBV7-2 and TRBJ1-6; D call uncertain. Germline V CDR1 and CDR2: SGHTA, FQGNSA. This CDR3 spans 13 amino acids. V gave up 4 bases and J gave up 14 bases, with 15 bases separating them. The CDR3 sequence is CASSSGPPSTLHF. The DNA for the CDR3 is TGTGCCAGCAGCTCTGGACCGCCGTCCACCCTCCACTTT.

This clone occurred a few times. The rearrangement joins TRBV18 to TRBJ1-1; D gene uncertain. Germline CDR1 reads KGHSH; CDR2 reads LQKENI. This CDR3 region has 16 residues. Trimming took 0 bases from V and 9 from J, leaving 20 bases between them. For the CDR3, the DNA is TGTGCCAGCTCACCACCAAACCCCCGGGAGACCTTGAAAGCTTTCTTT. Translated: CASSPPNPRETLKAFF.

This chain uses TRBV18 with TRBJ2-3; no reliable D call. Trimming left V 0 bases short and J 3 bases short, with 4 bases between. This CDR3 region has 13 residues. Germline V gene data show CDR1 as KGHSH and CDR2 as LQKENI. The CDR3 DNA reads TGTGCCAGCTCACCACCGGTGACAGATACGCAGTATTTT. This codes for CASSPPVTDTQYF.

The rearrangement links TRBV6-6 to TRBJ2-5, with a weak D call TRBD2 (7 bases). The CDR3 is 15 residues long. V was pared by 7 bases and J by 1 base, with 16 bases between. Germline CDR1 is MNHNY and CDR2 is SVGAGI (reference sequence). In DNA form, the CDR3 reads TGTGCCAGCACCGATAAGGGGGGGAGCCAAGAGACCCAGTACTTC. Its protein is CASTDKGGSQETQYF.

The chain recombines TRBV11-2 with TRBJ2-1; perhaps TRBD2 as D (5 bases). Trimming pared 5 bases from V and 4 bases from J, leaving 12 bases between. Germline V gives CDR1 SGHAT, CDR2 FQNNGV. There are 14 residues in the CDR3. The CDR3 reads CASSPRLNYNEQFF. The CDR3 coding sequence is TGTGCCAGCAGCCCTCGACTAAATTACAATGAGCAGTTCTTC.

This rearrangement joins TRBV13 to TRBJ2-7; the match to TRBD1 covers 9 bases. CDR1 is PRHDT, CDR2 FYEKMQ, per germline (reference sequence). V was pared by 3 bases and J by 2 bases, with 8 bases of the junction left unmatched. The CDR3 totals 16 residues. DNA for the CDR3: TGTGCCAGCAGCTTGATAACAGGGGGCGCCCCCTACGAGCAGTACTTC. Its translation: CASSLITGGAPYEQYF.

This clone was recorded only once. For the CDR3, the DNA is TGTGCCAGCAGTTTAGACAGGCGCAGCTATGGCTACACCTTC. Translating it yields CASSLDRRSYGYTF. V usage is TRBV6-5 and J usage is TRBJ1-2, with D perhaps TRBD1 (6 bases). The CDR3 loop spans 14 amino acids. Trimming stripped 4 bases from V and 4 bases from J, with 13 bases between. Germline values: CDR1 MNHEY, CDR2 SVGAGI.